A selection of T cell receptor beta chains follows, all from one sample in a study of blood T cell repertoires in COVID-19. Measured with immunoSEQ multiplex PCR; TCRdb has only the in-frame clones, and not every one. This sample has about 380,000 clones; 85% to 90% occur once, and the top ten carry more than 1%. Sequencing used PBMCs or T cells enriched from blood (not recorded which). The receptor source for this set is a woman aged 18-35 years who had recovered from COVID-19. CDR3s include the opening cysteine and the closing phenylalanine or tryptophan. D genes are given only for firm matches. Size tells how often a clone was seen (once, few, many) or the class of an expanded clone, and some rows leave it out.

j_call v_call d_call clone_size cdr3_nt cdr3_aa
TRBJ1-2 TRBV19 NA NA TGTGCCAGTAGGCACAGAAACTATGGCTACACCTTC CASRHRNYGYTF
TRBJ1-6 TRBV5-1 NA once TGCGCCAGCAGCTTGGGTCACACAGGGAGCTCACCCCTCCACTTT CASSLGHTGSSPLHF
TRBJ1-2 TRBV20-1 NA NA TGCAGTGCTAGGGAGTCTGGCTACACCTTC CSARESGYTF
TRBJ2-3 TRBV7-9 TRBD2 NA TGTGCCAGCAGCAGACTAGCGGGGGTCACAGATACGCAGTATTTT CASSRLAGVTDTQYF
TRBJ2-7 TRBV4-3 NA NA TGCGCCAGCAGCCAAACAGGGGGGGGCCCTAACTACGAGCAGTACTTC CASSQTGGGPNYEQYF
TRBJ1-1 TRBV28 NA NA TGTGCCAGCAGTGAGGGACACCCGAACACTGAAGCTTTCTTT CASSEGHPNTEAFF
TRBJ1-1 TRBV5-1 TRBD1 NA TGCGCCAGCAGCTGGACAGGGGCTACTGAAGCTTTCTTT CASSWTGATEAFF
TRBJ2-7 TRBV5-4 NA NA TGTGCCAGCAGCTTGGTGGGGGGCGAGCAGTACTTC CASSLVGGEQYF
TRBJ1-2 TRBV5-6 NA NA TGTGCCAGCAGCTTGCTAGGGGCAGACTATGGCTACACCTTC CASSLLGADYGYTF
TRBJ1-3 TRBV19 TRBD1 NA TGTGCCAGTAGCCCCGACAGGGTTGGGCATGGAAACACCATATATTTT CASSPDRVGHGNTIYF
TRBJ1-5 TRBV10-2 NA NA TGCGCCAGCAGTGAGAGGACAGCCAACCCGTACAATCAGCCCCAGCATTTT CASSERTANPYNQPQHF
TRBJ1-6 TRBV19 NA NA TGTGCCAGTAGTATATCCCGCGATTGGTCTCCCTTTTCACCCCTCCACTTT CASSISRDWSPFSPLHF
TRBJ2-1 TRBV21-1 NA NA TGTGCCAGCAGCGATGATGGGACAGGGAGCAATGAGCAGTTCTTC CASSDDGTGSNEQFF
TRBJ1-5 TRBV15 NA NA TGTGCCACCAGCAGAATCATTAGGGGGGGCAGGAATAAGGGCCAGCATTTT CATSRIIRGGRNKGQHF
TRBJ1-5 TRBV30 NA NA TGTGCCTGGAGCCGGGCCGGGGTTGGCAATCAGCCCCAGCATTTT CAWSRAGVGNQPQHF
TRBJ1-4 TRBV19 NA NA TGTGCCACATCGGCGGGGGCCTTGGTTACTAATGAAAAACTGTTTTTT CATSAGALVTNEKLFF
TRBJ2-7 TRBV13 NA NA TGTGCCAGCAGCGGCGGGGCGTACTACGAGCAGTACTTC CASSGGAYYEQYF
TRBJ1-2 TRBV27 TRBD1 NA TGTGCCAGCAGAGTTGCGGGGCAGGGGGCGGGTGGCTACACCTTC CASRVAGQGAGGYTF
TRBJ2-7 TRBV29-1 NA NA TGCAGCGTTAGGTTGGGGCAGGTGCTTTACGAGCAGTACTTC CSVRLGQVLYEQYF
TRBJ1-5 TRBV27 NA NA TGTGCCAGCAGTTTCCGAGGGGGAAGTCGAAGCAATCAGCCCCAGCATTTT CASSFRGGSRSNQPQHF
TRBJ2-3 TRBV6-4 TRBD2 NA TGTGCCAGCAGTTTACGCGGGGGGGGCACAGATACGCAGTATTTT CASSLRGGGTDTQYF
TRBJ1-2 TRBV6-5 TRBD1 NA TGTGCCAGCAGTAGGACAGGGAACTATGGCTACACCTTC CASSRTGNYGYTF
TRBJ1-2 TRBV6-5 NA once TGTGCCAGCATGGTCAGGGGCTATGGCTACACCTTC CASMVRGYGYTF
TRBJ1-2 TRBV18 TRBD1 NA TGTGCCAGCTCACAGGGACAGGGAAGGGGCTACACCTTC CASSQGQGRGYTF
TRBJ2-5 TRBV6-5 TRBD2 NA TGTGCCAGCAGGGGGGGAGGGAGTTCGGAGACCCAGTACTTC CASRGGGSSETQYF
TRBJ2-5 TRBV29-1 NA once TGCAGCGTGGACTTCCAAGAGACCCAGTACTTC CSVDFQETQYF
TRBJ1-1 TRBV10-3 TRBD1 NA TGTGCCATCAGTGGTATGACAGGGGCGGGTACTGAAGCTTTCTTT CAISGMTGAGTEAFF
TRBJ2-5 TRBV11-2 NA NA TGTGCCAGCAGCTTGAGAAGCGACCAGTACTTC CASSLRSDQYF
TRBJ2-2 TRBV9 TRBD2 few TGTGCCAGCAGAGCGGGGGGGAAGAACACCGGGGAGCTGTTTTTT CASRAGGKNTGELFF
TRBJ1-1 TRBV5-5 NA NA TGTGCCAGCAGCCCGGGACAATTGGGCACTGAAGCTTTCTTT CASSPGQLGTEAFF
TRBJ2-6 TRBV19 TRBD1 NA TGTGCCAGTAGACGACAGGGAGCTGGGGCCAACGTCCTGACTTTC CASRRQGAGANVLTF
TRBJ1-3 TRBV9 NA NA TGTGCCAGCAGCGTAGAGGGCAGGGTTGGAAACACCATATATTTT CASSVEGRVGNTIYF
TRBJ2-3 TRBV18 NA NA TGTGCCAGCTCACCACCTCAGGGGACCTCCACAGATACGCAGTATTTT CASSPPQGTSTDTQYF
TRBJ1-4 TRBV9 NA NA TGTGCCAGCAGCGCCGCGGCGGGGGGCGTAGATGAAAAACTGTTTTTT CASSAAAGGVDEKLFF
TRBJ2-2 TRBV6-1 NA NA TGTGCCAGCAGTGAACCCAAGAACACCGGGGAGCTGTTTTTT CASSEPKNTGELFF
TRBJ1-3 TRBV5-1 NA NA TGCGCCAGCAGCTTGCGATCGGGAGCTGGAAACACCATATATTTT CASSLRSGAGNTIYF
TRBJ2-6 TRBV30 TRBD1 NA TGTGCCTGGAGTGTAAAACAGGGGGAGGCTGGGGCCAACGTCCTGACTTTC CAWSVKQGEAGANVLTF
TRBJ2-2 TRBV7-6 NA NA TGTGCCAGCAGCTTAGAATACCTAGCCGCTACCGGGGAGCTGTTTTTT CASSLEYLAATGELFF
TRBJ2-7 TRBV4-1 TRBD2 NA TGCGCCAGCAGCCCCTCGAGCGGGGGGGCCCACGAGCAGTACTTC CASSPSSGGAHEQYF
TRBJ2-1 TRBV9 NA NA TGTGCCAGCAGCGTAGGTGCTGTGGGCCGTGGTGAGCAGTTCTTC CASSVGAVGRGEQFF
TRBJ2-5 TRBV4-2 TRBD1 NA TGTGCCAGCAGCCAAGATAGGAGACAGGGGAGACAAGAGACCCAGTACTTC CASSQDRRQGRQETQYF
TRBJ1-3 TRBV7-9 NA NA TGTGCCAGCAGCAGAGACAGAGGAAACACCATATATTTT CASSRDRGNTIYF
TRBJ1-5 TRBV30 NA NA TGTGCCTTCCGGGACACTAATCAGCCCCAGCATTTT CAFRDTNQPQHF
TRBJ2-1 TRBV27 NA NA TGTGCCAGCCACAGGGATGGGACCTACAATGAGCAGTTCTTC CASHRDGTYNEQFF